The present TCR beta chain was sequenced within a study of memory CD4+ T cells and cytomegalovirus serostatus. Notes on the study in general: 67 of 164 known CMV-associated TCRbeta sequences appeared in CD4+ memory. Suggested: most of the CMV-linked TCR signature lies in CD4+ memory cells. A US-trained random forest predicted CMV serostatus with median AUC roughly 0.9.

Single viable CD3+CD4+CD8-CD45RO+ cells were sorted as the memory CD4+ T cells. Positive selection with CD4 microbeads enriched total CD4+ T cells. Comments on this clone: Its antigen remains unknown.

Per germline, CDR1 SGHNT and CDR2 YENEEA. Trimming at V came to 3 bases and at J to 4 bases, leaving 4 bases not matched to a gene. The CDR3 spans 15 residues. Generated by immunoSEQ multiplex PCR, the TCRdb table keeps only in-frame clones and is missing some. The table records 50,000 to 55,000 clones, roughly 80% of them present only once. The source is an adult in good health and CMV-seronegative. The chain combines TRBV11-3 with TRBJ2-1, with 9 bases matching TRBD2. The sequencing input was memory CD4+ T cells from blood. Here the CDR3 reads CASSLSTSGYNEQFF. The CDR3 DNA sequence: TGTGCCAGCAGCTTGTCGACTAGCGGTTACAATGAGCAGTTCTTC.